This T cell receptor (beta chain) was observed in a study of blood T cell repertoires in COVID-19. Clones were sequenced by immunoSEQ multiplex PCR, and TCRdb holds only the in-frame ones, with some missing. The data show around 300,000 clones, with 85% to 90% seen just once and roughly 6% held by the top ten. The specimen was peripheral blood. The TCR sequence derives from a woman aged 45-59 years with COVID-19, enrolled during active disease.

The DNA for the CDR3 is TGTGCCAGCAGCTTAGCACGGGATGACTATGGCTACACCTTC. Amino acids: CASSLARDDYGYTF. This chain connects TRBV7-9 to TRBJ1-2, with D hard to call. V dropped 0 bases and J dropped 3 bases, with 8 bases sitting between them. Looked up from germline, CDR1 is SEHNR and CDR2 is FQNEAQ (reference sequence). CDR3 length equals 14 residues.